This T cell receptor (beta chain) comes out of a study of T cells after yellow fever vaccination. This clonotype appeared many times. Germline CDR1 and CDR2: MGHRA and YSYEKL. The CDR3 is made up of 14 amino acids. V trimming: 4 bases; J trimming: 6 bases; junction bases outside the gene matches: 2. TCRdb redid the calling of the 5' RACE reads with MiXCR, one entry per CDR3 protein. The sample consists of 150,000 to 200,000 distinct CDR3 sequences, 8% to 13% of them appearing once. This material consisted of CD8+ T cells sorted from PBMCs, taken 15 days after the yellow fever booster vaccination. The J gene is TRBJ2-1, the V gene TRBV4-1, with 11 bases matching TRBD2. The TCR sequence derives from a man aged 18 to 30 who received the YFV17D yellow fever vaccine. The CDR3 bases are TGCGCCAGCAGCCTAGCGGGGGGGAGCAATGAGCAGTTCTTC. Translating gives CASSLAGGSNEQFF.